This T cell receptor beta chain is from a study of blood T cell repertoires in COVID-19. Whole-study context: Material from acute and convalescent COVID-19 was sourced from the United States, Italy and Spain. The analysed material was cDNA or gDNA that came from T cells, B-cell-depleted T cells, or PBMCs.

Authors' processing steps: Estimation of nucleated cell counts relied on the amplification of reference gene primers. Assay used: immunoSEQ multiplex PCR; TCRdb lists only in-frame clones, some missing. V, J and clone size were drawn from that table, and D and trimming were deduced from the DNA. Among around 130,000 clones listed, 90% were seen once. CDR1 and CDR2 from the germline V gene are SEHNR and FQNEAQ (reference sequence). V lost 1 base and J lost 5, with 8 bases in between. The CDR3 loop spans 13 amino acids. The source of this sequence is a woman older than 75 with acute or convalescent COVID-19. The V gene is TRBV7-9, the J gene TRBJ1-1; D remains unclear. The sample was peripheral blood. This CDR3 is CASSLGTTTEAFF. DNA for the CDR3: TGTGCCAGCAGCTTAGGGACTACAACTGAAGCTTTCTTT.